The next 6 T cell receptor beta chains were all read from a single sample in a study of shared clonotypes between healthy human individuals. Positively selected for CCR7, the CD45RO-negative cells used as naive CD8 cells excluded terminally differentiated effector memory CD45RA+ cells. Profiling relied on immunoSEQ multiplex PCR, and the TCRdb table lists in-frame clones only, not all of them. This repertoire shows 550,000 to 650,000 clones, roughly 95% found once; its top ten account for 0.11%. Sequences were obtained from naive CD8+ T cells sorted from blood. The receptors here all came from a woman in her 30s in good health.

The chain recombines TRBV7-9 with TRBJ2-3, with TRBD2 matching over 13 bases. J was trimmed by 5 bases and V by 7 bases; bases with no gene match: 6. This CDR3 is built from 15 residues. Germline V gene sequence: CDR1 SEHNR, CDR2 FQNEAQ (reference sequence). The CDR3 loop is CASTPGTSGKDTQYF. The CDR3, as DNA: TGTGCCAGCACCCCCGGGACTAGCGGGAAAGATACGCAGTATTTT.

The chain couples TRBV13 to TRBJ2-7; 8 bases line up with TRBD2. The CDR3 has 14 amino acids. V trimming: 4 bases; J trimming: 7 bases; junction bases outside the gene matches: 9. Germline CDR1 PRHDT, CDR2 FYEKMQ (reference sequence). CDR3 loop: CASSSGTRYLEQYF. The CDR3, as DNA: TGTGCCAGCAGCTCCGGGACTAGGTATTTGGAGCAGTACTTC.

The CDR3 DNA is TGTGCCAGCAGCCAAGATCTTGGGCTTAGGACAGACTCCTACCAAGAGACCCAGTACTTC. It yields the protein CASSQDLGLRTDSYQETQYF. The chain uses TRBV14 and TRBJ2-5; tentative D call: TRBD1 (6 bases). Germline CDR1 is SGHDN and CDR2 is FVKESK. This CDR3 has 20 residues. Between the trimmed V and J ends, which lost 0 bases and 0 bases, there was a span of 23 bases.

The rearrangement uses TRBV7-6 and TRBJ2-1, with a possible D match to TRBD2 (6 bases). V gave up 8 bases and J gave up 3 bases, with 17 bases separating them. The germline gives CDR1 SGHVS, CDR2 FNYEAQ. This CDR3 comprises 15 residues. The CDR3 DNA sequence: TGTGCCAGCTCCCTAGAAGCGGGCCTCTACAATGAGCAGTTCTTC. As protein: CASSLEAGLYNEQFF.

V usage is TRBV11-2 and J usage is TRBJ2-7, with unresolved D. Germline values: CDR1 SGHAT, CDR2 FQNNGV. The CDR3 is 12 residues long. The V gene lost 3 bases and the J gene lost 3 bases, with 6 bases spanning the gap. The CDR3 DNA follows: TGTGCCAGCAGCTTCAACTACTACGAGCAGTACTTC. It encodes CASSFNYYEQYF.

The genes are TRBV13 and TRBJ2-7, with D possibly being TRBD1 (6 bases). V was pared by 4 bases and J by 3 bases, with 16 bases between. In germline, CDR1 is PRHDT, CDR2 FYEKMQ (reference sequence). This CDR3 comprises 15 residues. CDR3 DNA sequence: TGTGCCAGCAGCTCACCTCCGCCAGGGGACTACGAGCAGTACTTC. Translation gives CASSSPPPGDYEQYF.